This passage covers 21 T cell receptor beta chains from one sample sequenced in a study of cytomegalovirus exposure and HLA in healthy donors. Repertoires were generated with immunoSEQ multiplex PCR, while TCRdb's copy carries only in-frame clones and drops some. This sample carries over 130,000 clones, around 90% of them seen once, and the ten largest clones take approximately 8.7%. The source material was PBMCs. These receptor sequences come from a man aged 18-30 years in good health and CMV-seropositive.

This clone was detected only once. The chain employs TRBV5-1 and TRBJ1-6; D gene unclear. The CDR3 sequence is 14 residues long. The V and J ends lost 2 bases and 6 bases respectively, with 9 bases between them. CDR1 is SGHRS, CDR2 YFSETQ, per germline. CDR3 protein: CASSFTAPNSPLHF. The DNA of the CDR3 is TGCGCCAGCAGCTTTACAGCACCTAATTCACCCCTCCACTTT.

V gene TRBV9 combines with J gene TRBJ1-3; perhaps TRBD1 as D (6 bases). V was shortened by 7 bases and J by 0 bases, with 11 bases between the two germline ends. This CDR3 is built from 14 residues. Germline CDR1 is SGDLS and CDR2 is YYNGEE. The CDR3 DNA is TGTGCCAGCGGGGGCTCCGTCTCTGGAAACACCATATATTTT. This encodes CASGGSVSGNTIYF.

V is TRBV6-5 and J is TRBJ2-3; the D is unclear. Looked up from germline, CDR1 is MNHEY and CDR2 is SVGAGI. CDR3 length: 14 amino acids. V dropped 5 bases and J dropped 0 bases, with 9 bases sitting between them. The CDR3: CASSDIHSTDTQYF. CDR3 nucleotide sequence: TGTGCCAGCAGTGACATACATAGCACAGATACGCAGTATTTT.

The rearrangement joins TRBV6-5 to TRBJ1-5, with a possible D match to TRBD1 (6 bases). V dropped 6 bases and J dropped 3 bases, with 12 bases sitting between them. Germline V gives CDR1 MNHEY, CDR2 SVGAGI. This CDR3 spans 14 amino acids. The CDR3 is CASSNTGPNQPQHF. Here the CDR3 DNA reads TGTGCCAGCAGCAACACAGGGCCCAATCAGCCCCAGCATTTT.

The CDR3 region has the DNA TGTGCCAGTAGTCTATTGCCCCCATGGCGGGGGGTACCCGGGGAGCTGTTTTTT. Protein sequence: CASSLLPPWRGVPGELFF. The genes are TRBV19 and TRBJ2-2; 8 nucleotides agree with TRBD2. Germline CDR1 LNHDA, CDR2 SQIVND (reference sequence). CDR3 size: 18 residues. J was trimmed by 6 bases and V by 5 bases; bases with no gene match: 17.

Written as DNA, the CDR3 is TGTGCCATCTCCGGGACTAGCGAGTACGAGCAGTACTTC. Its protein product is CAISGTSEYEQYF. The genes are TRBV10-3 and TRBJ2-7; 10 bases line up with TRBD2. Germline V CDR1 and CDR2: ENHRY, SYGVKD. This CDR3 spans 13 amino acids. The ends lost 8 bases at V and 4 bases at J; junction bases unmatched: 5.

This chain connects TRBV7-9 to TRBJ2-2, with TRBD2 matching over 7 bases. The length of the CDR3 is 16 residues. Germline CDR1 is SEHNR and CDR2 is FQNEAQ (reference sequence). V shed 5 bases, J shed 5 bases, and the junction held 11 bases outside the gene matches. In DNA form, the CDR3 reads TGTGCCAGCAGCCCGAAATTTCTCGGGGGGACCGGGGAGCTGTTTTTT. It encodes CASSPKFLGGTGELFF. Complete variable domain (other parts from reference TRBV7-9 and TRBJ2-2): DTGVSQNPRHKITKRGQNVTFRCDPISEHNRLYWYRQTLGQGPEFLTYFQNEAQLEKSRLLSDRFSAERPKGSFSTLEIQRTEQGDSAMYLCASSPKFLGGTGELFFGEGSRLTVL.

V gene TRBV6-6 combines with J gene TRBJ2-3; 9 bases map to TRBD2. The CDR3 loop spans 14 amino acids. Trimming took 5 bases from V and 3 from J; bases not matched to a gene: 3. CDR1 MNHNY and CDR2 SVGAGI come from the germline V gene (reference sequence). The CDR3 sequence is CASSRLAETDTQYF. For the CDR3, the DNA is TGTGCCAGCAGTCGACTAGCGGAGACAGATACGCAGTATTTT.

The J gene is TRBJ2-7, the V gene TRBV5-1; TRBD1 matches 8 bases. The CDR3 spans 16 residues. Per the germline V gene, CDR1 is SGHRS and CDR2 is YFSETQ. J was trimmed by 5 bases and V by 5 bases; bases with no gene match: 15. The DNA for the CDR3 is TGCGCCAGCAGTCCGCTCGCCCTTCAGGGGGCCAACGAGCAGTACTTC. Translated, it gives CASSPLALQGANEQYF.

This chain uses TRBV11-2 with TRBJ1-2; D possibly corresponds to TRBD1 (5 bases). The CDR3 runs 16 residues. Germline V gene lookup returns CDR1 SGHAT and CDR2 FQNNGV. V shed 6 bases and J shed 3 bases, with 20 bases lying between them. The CDR3 DNA is TGTGCCAGCAGTATTATCACAGGAAGGCGTCACTATGGCTACACCTTC. This codes for CASSIITGRRHYGYTF. Full variable domain (missing parts from reference TRBV11-2 and TRBJ1-2): EAGVAQSPRYKIIEKRQSVAFWCNPISGHATLYWYQQILGQGPKLLIQFQNNGVVDDSQLPKDRFSAERLKGVDSTLKIQPAKLEDSAVYLCASSIITGRRHYGYTFGSGTRLTVV.

The chain carries TRBV4-2 and TRBJ1-2; possibly TRBD1 for D (5 bases). CDR3 length: 14 amino acids. Deletions cut 7 bases from V and 6 bases from J, with 18 bases between. CDR1 and CDR2 from the germline V gene are LGHNA and YNFKEQ. The CDR3 sequence is CASTKDSPGDGYTF. In DNA form, the CDR3 reads TGTGCCAGCACTAAAGACTCCCCGGGGGATGGCTACACCTTC.

This clone occurred once. V gene TRBV4-1 combines with J gene TRBJ1-2; D is uncertain. Germline V lookup: CDR1 MGHRA, CDR2 YSYEKL. The CDR3 extends over 17 amino acids. The ends were cut back, 1 base at V and 4 bases at J, with 19 bases in the middle. The CDR3 here is CASSQVVRPRRSYGYTF. The DNA of the CDR3 is TGCGCCAGCAGCCAAGTTGTTAGACCCAGGCGAAGCTATGGCTACACCTTC.

The chain has TRBV19 and TRBJ2-7; D possibly corresponds to TRBD1 (5 bases). Germline CDR1 reads LNHDA; CDR2 reads SQIVND (reference sequence). The CDR3 loop spans 14 amino acids. Between the trimmed V and J ends, which lost 3 bases and 0 bases, there was a span of 9 bases. The CDR3 reads CASSIRGSSYEQYF. Written as DNA, the CDR3 is TGTGCCAGTAGTATTAGGGGCTCCTCCTACGAGCAGTACTTC.

CDR3 region: CASSFGGQDTQYF. The CDR3 DNA is TGTGCCAGCAGTTTCGGCGGGCAAGATACGCAGTATTTT. The V gene is TRBV27, the J gene TRBJ2-3; D is perhaps TRBD2 (5 bases). The CDR3 runs 13 residues. CDR1 MNHEY and CDR2 SMNVEV come from the germline V gene (reference sequence). V was pared by 3 bases and J by 5 bases, with 9 bases between.

J is TRBJ2-1 and V is TRBV2, with 11 bases that match TRBD2. V shed 7 bases, J shed 2 bases, and the junction held 4 bases outside the gene matches. CDR1 and CDR2 (germline): SNHLY, FYNNEI. The CDR3 is 15 amino acids. The CDR3: CASTSGRTTYNEQFF. The CDR3 DNA reads TGTGCCAGCACTAGCGGGAGGACCACCTACAATGAGCAGTTCTTC.

This clone turned up a few times. This chain joins TRBV29-1 and TRBJ1-6; tentative D call: TRBD1 (5 bases). CDR3 length: 13 residues. V was clipped by 5 bases and J by 8 bases, with 13 bases between them. CDR1 and CDR2 (germline): SQVTM, ANQGSEA. DNA for the CDR3: TGCAGCGTTCGGTGGGGAGGGGATTCACCCCTCCACTTT. This gives the protein CSVRWGGDSPLHF.

The genes are TRBV12-5 and TRBJ1-2; 9 bases align to TRBD1. V dropped 0 bases and J dropped 0; count of bases not matched to a gene: 8. The CDR3 sequence is 18 residues long. Germline values: CDR1 LGHNT, CDR2 FRNRAP. CDR3 sequence: CASGLVIGQGLPNYGYTF. The CDR3 region has the DNA TGTGCTAGTGGTTTGGTAATCGGACAGGGGTTACCTAACTATGGCTACACCTTC.

This clone was detected a few times. The V and J genes are TRBV7-6 and TRBJ1-2, with 10 bases matching TRBD1. Germline V CDR1 and CDR2: SGHVS, FNYEAQ. V trimming: 5 bases; J trimming: 8 bases; junction bases outside the gene matches: 8. The CDR3 loop spans 14 amino acids. CDR3 nucleotide sequence: TGTGCCAGCAGCGCAGACGGGACAGGGGACGGCTACACCTTC. Protein sequence: CASSADGTGDGYTF.

The chain employs TRBV21-1 and TRBJ1-5; the tabulated D call, TRBD1, remains unverified against the DNA. TRBV21-1 is a pseudogene segment. CDR3 length equals 18 residues. The chain's CDR3 is CASSKDGAGTASNQPQHF. Written as DNA, the CDR3 is TGTGCCAGCAGCAAAGATGGCGCCGGGACAGCAAGCAATCAGCCCCAGCATTTT.

The chain couples TRBV11-2 to TRBJ2-2, with 8 bases that match TRBD2. CDR1 is SGHAT and CDR2 is FQNNGV in the germline V gene. With V trimmed by 4 bases and J by 2 bases, 12 bases remained unmatched. The CDR3 is made up of 18 amino acids. The CDR3 spells CASSYIAGTDLNTGELFF. As DNA, the CDR3 is TGTGCCAGCAGCTACATAGCGGGAACGGATCTCAACACCGGGGAGCTGTTTTTT.

This chain connects TRBV12-5 to TRBJ1-2; no reliable D call. The CDR3 sequence is 14 residues long. The V and J ends lost 7 bases and 4 bases respectively, with 16 bases between them. In germline, CDR1 is LGHNT, CDR2 FRNRAP. CDR3 DNA sequence: TGTGCTAGTGCCCCCCCCCAGCGGGTCTATGGCTACACCTTC. It codes for CASAPPQRVYGYTF.